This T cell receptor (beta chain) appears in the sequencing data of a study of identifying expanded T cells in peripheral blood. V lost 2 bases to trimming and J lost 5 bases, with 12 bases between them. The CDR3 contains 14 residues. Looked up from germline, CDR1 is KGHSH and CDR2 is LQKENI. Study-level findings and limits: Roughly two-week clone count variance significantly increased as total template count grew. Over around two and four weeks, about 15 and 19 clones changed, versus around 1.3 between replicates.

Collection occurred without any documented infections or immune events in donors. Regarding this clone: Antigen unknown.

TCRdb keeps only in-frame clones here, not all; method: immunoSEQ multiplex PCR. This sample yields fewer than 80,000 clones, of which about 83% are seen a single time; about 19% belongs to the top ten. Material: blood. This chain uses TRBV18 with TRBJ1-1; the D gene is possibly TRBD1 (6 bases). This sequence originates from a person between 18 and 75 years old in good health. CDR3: CASSPGGAQTEAFF. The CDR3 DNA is TGTGCCAGCTCACCAGGGGGGGCCCAAACTGAAGCTTTCTTT.